Presented here are 19 T cell receptor beta chains from one specimen sequenced in a study of T cells in Graves' hyperthyroidism and ophthalmopathy. TCR beta CDR3 sequences were amplified from RNA transcripts. The HTBI primer set drove a first-round RT-PCR of the TCR CDR3. TCRdb re-analysed the multiplex PCR reads in MiXCR, keeping a single row per CDR3 protein. This sample has some 440,000 distinct CDR3 sequences, with 15% to 18% found just once. The specimen sequenced was blood. The receptors here all came from a woman between 18 and 30 years old with Graves' hyperthyroidism.

The chain joins TRBV12-3 or TRBV12-4 to TRBJ1-2; TRBD1 agrees at 12 bases. There are 15 residues in the CDR3. V dropped 4 bases and J dropped 4; count of bases not matched to a gene: 4. As DNA, the CDR3 is TGTGCCAGCAGTTGGGGGACAGGGGGCACCTATGGCTACACCTTC. As protein: CASSWGTGGTYGYTF.

This clonotype was seen ten or more times. The CDR3: CAITRGSGGANEQFF. CDR3 coding DNA: TGTGCCATCACCCGGGGTAGCGGGGGGGCCAATGAGCAGTTCTTC. V is TRBV10-3 and J is TRBJ2-1, with 11 bases that match TRBD2. V lost 7 bases, J lost 6 bases, and 8 bases stayed unmatched. Germline V gives CDR1 ENHRY, CDR2 SYGVKD. This CDR3 contains 15 residues.

This clonotype was detected only a few times. The chain combines TRBV14 with TRBJ1-3; no clear D gene. The germline gives CDR1 SGHDN, CDR2 FVKESK. Between the trimmed V and J ends, which lost 4 bases and 4 bases, there was a span of 5 bases. The length of the CDR3 is 12 residues. In DNA, the CDR3 is TGTGCCAGCAGCCGGGCGGGAAACACCATATATTTT. As protein: CASSRAGNTIYF.

This clonotype was detected many times. V is TRBV11-2 and J is TRBJ2-5, with TRBD1 matching over 7 bases. The V gene end was trimmed by 8 bases and the J gene end by 5 bases; junction bases not matched to a gene: 5. The CDR3 totals 12 residues. From germline, CDR1 is SGHAT and CDR2 FQNNGV. The CDR3 region is CASARGRETQYF. The CDR3 DNA follows: TGTGCCAGCGCTAGGGGGCGGGAGACCCAGTACTTC.

This clonotype was seen repeatedly, ten times or more. J is TRBJ1-3 and V is TRBV7-9; D unresolved. V lost 7 bases and J 2 bases, leaving 12 bases between the germline ends. CDR1 is SEHNR, CDR2 FQNEAQ, per germline (reference sequence). CDR3 length: 14 residues. The CDR3, as DNA: TGTGCCAGCATCGCAGGAACGACTGGAAACACCATATATTTT. This gives the protein CASIAGTTGNTIYF.

The chain has TRBV19 and TRBJ1-2; D remains unclear. Per germline, CDR1 LNHDA and CDR2 SQIVND (reference sequence). With 3 bases removed from V and 3 bases from J, the gap between germline ends came to 14 bases. The CDR3 runs to 15 residues. The CDR3 region is CASSIVGNSDYGYTF. CDR3 nucleotide sequence: TGTGCCAGTAGTATCGTAGGGAACTCAGACTATGGCTACACCTTC.

This chain links TRBV5-8 with TRBJ1-4; TRBD1 matches at 12 bases. Germline-derived CDR1 and CDR2 are SGHTS and YDEGEE. This CDR3 comprises 16 residues. Losses at the gene ends were 3 bases for V and 3 bases for J; bases not matched to a gene: 3. The CDR3 DNA follows: TGTGCCAGCAGCTCGGGACAGGGGGCGCCTAATGAAAAACTGTTTTTT. It specifies CASSSGQGAPNEKLFF. Full variable domain (outside the CDR3, taken from reference TRBV5-8 and TRBJ1-4): EAGVTQSPTHLIKTRGQQATLRCSPISGHTSVYWYQQALGLGLQFLLWYDEGEERNRGNFPPRFSGRQFPNYSSELNVNALELEDSALYLCASSSGQGAPNEKLFFGSGTQLSVL.

This clonotype occurred many times. The V and J genes are TRBV4-2 and TRBJ1-5, with no clear D. The CDR3 is 12 residues long. The V and J ends lost 1 base and 9 bases respectively, with 7 bases between them. Per the germline V gene, CDR1 is LGHNA and CDR2 is YNFKEQ. The CDR3: CASSQGPGPQHF. CDR3 DNA sequence: TGTGCCAGCAGCCAAGGGCCGGGGCCCCAGCATTTT.

This clonotype was detected once. The chain couples TRBV3-1 to TRBJ2-1, with D perhaps TRBD2 (5 bases). The V and J ends lost 4 bases and 8 bases respectively, with 12 bases between them. The CDR3 loop spans 13 amino acids. Germline values: CDR1 LGHDT, CDR2 YNNKEL (reference sequence). CDR3 DNA sequence: TGTGCCAGCAGCCCCACTAGGGTCTATGAGCAGTTCTTC. The encoded protein is CASSPTRVYEQFF.

This clonotype showed up many times. This rearrangement joins TRBV5-1 to TRBJ2-7; the D is unclear. The V end lost 2 bases, the J end lost 0 bases, and 12 bases lay between the germline ends. Germline CDR1 and CDR2: SGHRS and YFSETQ. This CDR3 has 15 amino acids. The CDR3 coding sequence is TGCGCCAGCAGCTTAAGTGGGTCGAGCTCCTACGAGCAGTACTTC. Amino acids: CASSLSGSSSYEQYF.

This clonotype has at least ten counts. This chain uses TRBV20-1 with TRBJ1-4; D is perhaps TRBD1 (6 bases). CDR1 is DFQATT, CDR2 SNEGSKA, per germline (reference sequence). This CDR3 has 13 residues. The V gene lost 5 bases and the J gene lost 6 bases, with 13 bases spanning the gap. CDR3 coding DNA: TGCAGTGCTTTCCGACAGGCGGATGAAAAACTGTTTTTT. Its translation is CSAFRQADEKLFF.

In this sample, this clonotype turned up a few times. The chain links TRBV4-1 to TRBJ1-1; TRBD1 matches at 11 bases. Germline-derived CDR1 and CDR2 are MGHRA and YSYEKL. The junction had 7 bases not matched to a gene; V was cut back by 0 bases and J by 4 bases. The CDR3 runs 17 residues. The CDR3 DNA reads TGCGCCAGCAGCCAAGATGGGACAGGGGGGCGGTTCACTGAAGCTTTCTTT. Amino acid sequence: CASSQDGTGGRFTEAFF.

At least ten counts were recorded for this clonotype. V and J are TRBV20-1 and TRBJ2-7; 7 bases align to TRBD2. The CDR3 is 14 residues long. Unmatched junction bases numbered 3, after V lost 1 base and J lost 0 bases. Germline CDR1 DFQATT, CDR2 SNEGSKA (reference sequence). This CDR3 is CSARVGGSSYEQYF. CDR3 DNA sequence: TGCAGTGCTAGAGTGGGGGGGAGCTCCTACGAGCAGTACTTC.

This clonotype was seen many times. The chain is built from TRBV3-1 and TRBJ2-7; possibly TRBD2 for D (6 bases). V lost 1 base to trimming and J lost 5 bases, with 9 bases between them. The CDR3 extends over 13 amino acids. Germline lookup yields CDR1 LGHDT and CDR2 YNNKEL (reference sequence). The CDR3 nucleotides are TGTGCCAGCAGCCAAGGGGGGGTAAACGAGCAGTACTTC. Protein product: CASSQGGVNEQYF.

This clonotype was seen a few times. The chain recombines TRBV7-9 with TRBJ2-2, with no clear D. Germline CDR1 is SEHNR and CDR2 is FQNEAQ (reference sequence). CDR3 length: 14 amino acids. Deletions cut 3 bases from V and 6 bases from J, with 11 bases between. The CDR3 DNA reads TGTGCCAGCAGCTTCATTGAAGCTCCCGGGGAGCTGTTTTTT. The encoded protein is CASSFIEAPGELFF.

This clonotype was seen more than once but under ten times. This chain joins TRBV6-1 and TRBJ1-2, with unresolved D. The germline V and J ends were trimmed by 5 bases and 9 bases, with 22 bases remaining between them. The germline V gene has CDR1 MNHNS and CDR2 SASEGT. The CDR3 spans 15 residues. The CDR3 here is CASSLVTVEKKSYTF. The CDR3 DNA follows: TGTGCCAGCAGTCTAGTGACCGTGGAGAAGAAAAGCTACACCTTC.

This clonotype showed up many times. The chain recombines TRBV11-3 with TRBJ2-3; 10 nucleotides align to TRBD1. Germline CDR1 is SGHNT and CDR2 is YENEEA. This CDR3 region has 18 residues. The ends lost 4 bases at V and 1 base at J; junction bases unmatched: 11. CDR3 sequence: CASSSGTGVLLGTDTQYF. CDR3 DNA sequence: TGTGCCAGCAGCTCCGGGACAGGGGTGCTACTCGGCACAGATACGCAGTATTTT.

This clonotype showed up many times. The V call is TRBV6-2 or TRBV6-3, the J call TRBJ2-3, with no clear D. The CDR3 covers 16 residues. CDR1 MNHEY and CDR2 SVGEGT come from the germline V gene. Trimming shortened V by 6 bases and J by 4 bases, and 20 bases separated the two germline ends. DNA for the CDR3: TGTGCCAGCAGCTCCTTAATGGCTTCGTGGGCAGATACGCAGTATTTT. Translating gives CASSSLMASWADTQYF.

The V and J genes are TRBV19 and TRBJ2-1, with TRBD2 matching over 13 bases. The CDR3 extends over 16 amino acids. The germline CDR1 and CDR2 sequences are LNHDA and SQIVND (reference sequence). V was pared by 11 bases and J by 1 base, with 8 bases of the junction left unmatched. The CDR3 reads CAAGGTSGKSYNEQFF. The CDR3 nucleotides are TGTGCCGCAGGGGGGACTAGCGGGAAATCCTACAATGAGCAGTTCTTC.